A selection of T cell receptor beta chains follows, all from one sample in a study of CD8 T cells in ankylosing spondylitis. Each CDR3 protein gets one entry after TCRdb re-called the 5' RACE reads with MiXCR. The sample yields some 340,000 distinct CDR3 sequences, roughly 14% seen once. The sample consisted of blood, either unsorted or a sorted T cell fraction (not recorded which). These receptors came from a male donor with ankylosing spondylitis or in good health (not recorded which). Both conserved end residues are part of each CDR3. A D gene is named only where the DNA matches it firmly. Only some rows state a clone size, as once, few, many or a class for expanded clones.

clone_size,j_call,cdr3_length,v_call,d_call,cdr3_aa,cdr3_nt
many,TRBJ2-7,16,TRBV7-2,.,CASSLALQGPSFEQYF,TGTGCCAGCAGCTTAGCGCTGCAGGGCCCTTCCTTCGAGCAGTACTTC
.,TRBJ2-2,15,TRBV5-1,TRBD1,CASSLTGVVPGELFF,TGCGCCAGCAGCTTGACAGGGGTCGTTCCCGGGGAGCTGTTTTTT
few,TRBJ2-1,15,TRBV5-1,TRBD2,CASRSRREGYNEQFF,TGCGCCAGCAGAAGTCGGCGGGAGGGCTACAATGAGCAGTTCTTC
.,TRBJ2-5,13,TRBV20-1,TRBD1,CSVGTVAKETQYF,TGCAGTGTTGGGACAGTAGCGAAAGAGACCCAGTACTTC
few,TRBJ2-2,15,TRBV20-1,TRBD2,CSAPTSGPNTGELFF,TGCAGTGCACCGACTAGCGGGCCTAACACCGGGGAGCTGTTTTTT
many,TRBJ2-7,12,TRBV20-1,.,CSVSGIDTEQYF,TGCAGTGTCTCGGGGATCGACACCGAGCAGTACTTC
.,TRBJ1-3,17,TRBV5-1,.,CASSLGQDHFSGNTIYF,TGCGCCAGCAGCTTGGGACAGGATCATTTCTCTGGAAACACCATATATTTT
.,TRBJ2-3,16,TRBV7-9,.,CASSSDRGKGTDTQYF,TGTGCCAGCAGCTCGGACAGAGGCAAAGGAACAGATACGCAGTATTTT
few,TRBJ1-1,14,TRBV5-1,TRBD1,CASSLGTENTEAFF,TGCGCCAGCAGCCTAGGGACAGAGAACACTGAAGCTTTCTTT
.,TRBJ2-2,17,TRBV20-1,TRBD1,CSARVAPGQGGTGELFF,TGCAGTGCTAGAGTCGCACCCGGACAGGGGGGAACCGGGGAGCTGTTTTTT
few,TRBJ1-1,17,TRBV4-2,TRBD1,CASSQPDRGLKNTEAFF,TGTGCCAGCAGCCAACCCGACAGGGGGCTAAAGAACACTGAAGCTTTCTTT
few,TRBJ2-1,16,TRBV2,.,CASSALGQSSYNEQFF,TGTGCCAGCAGTGCGTTGGGGCAGAGCTCCTACAATGAGCAGTTCTTC
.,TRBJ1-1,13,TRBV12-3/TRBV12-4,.,CASSFGGRSEAFF,TGTGCCAGCAGTTTCGGAGGTCGCTCTGAAGCTTTCTTT
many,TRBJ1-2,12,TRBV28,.,CASSLSVYGYTF,TGTGCCAGCAGTTTATCAGTCTATGGCTACACCTTC
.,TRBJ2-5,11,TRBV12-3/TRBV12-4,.,CASRRTETQYF,TGTGCCAGCAGACGAACAGAGACCCAGTACTTC
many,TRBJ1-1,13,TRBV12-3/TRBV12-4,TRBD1,CASRTGPNTEAFF,TGTGCCAGCAGGACAGGGCCGAACACTGAAGCTTTCTTT
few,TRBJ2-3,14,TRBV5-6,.,CASRDGLHTDTQYF,TGTGCCAGCAGGGATGGGCTTCACACAGATACGCAGTATTTT
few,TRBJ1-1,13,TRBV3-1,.,CASGGGPSTEAFF,TGTGCCAGCGGGGGGGGCCCGAGCACTGAAGCTTTCTTT
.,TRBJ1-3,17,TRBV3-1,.,CACSEVGLWGSGNTIYF,TGTGCCTGCAGCGAAGTGGGTTTATGGGGCTCTGGAAACACCATATATTTT
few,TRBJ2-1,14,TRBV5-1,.,CASSLDTGLDEQFF,TGCGCCAGCAGCTTGGACACAGGGTTGGATGAGCAGTTCTTC
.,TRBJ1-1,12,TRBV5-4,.,CASSLGWAEAFF,TGTGCCAGCAGCTTGGGGTGGGCTGAAGCTTTCTTT
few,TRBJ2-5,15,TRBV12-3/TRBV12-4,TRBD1,CASSYGTGIQETQYF,TGTGCCAGCAGTTATGGGACAGGGATTCAAGAGACCCAGTACTTC
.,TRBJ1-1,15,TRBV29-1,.,CSVAPDRLMNTEAFF,TGCAGCGTGGCCCCGGACAGACTCATGAACACTGAAGCTTTCTTT
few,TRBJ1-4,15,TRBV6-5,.,CASSYQRTTNEKLFF,TGTGCCAGCAGTTACCAGAGAACAACTAATGAAAAACTGTTTTTT
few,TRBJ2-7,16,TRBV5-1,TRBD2,CASSRGTGGGSYEQYF,TGCGCCAGCAGCCGGGGAACGGGAGGGGGGTCCTACGAGCAGTACTTC
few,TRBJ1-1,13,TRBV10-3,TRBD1,CAIRGTGDTEAFF,TGTGCCATCAGGGGGACAGGCGACACTGAAGCTTTCTTT
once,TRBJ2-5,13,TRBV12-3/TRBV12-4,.,CASSLGEVVTQYF,TGTGCCAGCAGTTTAGGCGAGGTAGTGACCCAGTACTTC
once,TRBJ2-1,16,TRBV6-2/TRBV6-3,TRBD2,CASSNLGGRAYNEQFF,TGTGCCAGCAGTAACTTGGGCGGGAGGGCCTACAATGAGCAGTTCTTC
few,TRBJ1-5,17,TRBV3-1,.,CASSQEGGRGERQPQHF,TGTGCCAGCAGCCAGGAGGGGGGACGAGGGGAGCGTCAGCCCCAGCATTTT
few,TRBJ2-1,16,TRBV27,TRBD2,CASSFSGTSSYNEQFF,TGTGCCAGCAGTTTCTCCGGGACTAGCAGTTACAATGAGCAGTTCTTC
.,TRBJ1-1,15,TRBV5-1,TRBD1,CASSSGDSVNTEAFF,TGCGCCAGCAGCTCAGGGGACAGCGTGAACACTGAAGCTTTCTTT
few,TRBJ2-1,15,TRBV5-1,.,CASSLGEQVRNEQFF,TGCGCCAGCAGCTTGGGAGAGCAAGTGAGGAATGAGCAGTTCTTC
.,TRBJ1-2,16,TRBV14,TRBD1,CASSLTGQGGFYGYTF,TGTGCCAGCAGCCTCACGGGACAGGGAGGATTCTATGGCTACACCTTC
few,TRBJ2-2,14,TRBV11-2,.,CASSSNRDSGELFF,TGTGCCAGCAGCTCAAACAGGGATTCCGGGGAGCTGTTTTTT